The entry below gives a single T cell receptor beta chain sequence along with its context. The entry originates in a study of TIL therapy for anti-PD-1-resistant metastatic lung cancer. Overall study: Patients then received nivolumab; progressors got lymphodepletion, TIL and IL-2. Median tumor PD-L1 proportion score was approximately 5.7%. Tumors carried a median roughly 1.5 non-synonymous mutations per megabase.

The immunoSEQ assay was v3. Sequencing depth was approximately 2 million read pairs for survey level, about 5-6 million for deep. TCRdb keeps only in-frame clones here, not all; method: immunoSEQ multiplex PCR. The profile shows 9,000 to 15,000 clones, around 80% of them singletons. The CDR3 is 15 amino acids. Trimming took 10 bases from V and 4 from J; bases not matched to a gene: 11. Germline V gene data show CDR1 as SNHLY and CDR2 as FYNNEI. The time point was: pre-treatment sample, taken before nivolumab and TIL therapy. The material sequenced was blood, taken at baseline. This rearrangement joins TRBV2 to TRBJ2-3, with 10 bases that match TRBD2. The TCR sequence derives from a person aged 25 to 85 with non-small cell lung cancer. CDR3 nucleotide sequence: TGTGCCACGTCTGGGCTAGCGGGAGTATCAGATACGCAGTATTTT. Protein sequence: CATSGLAGVSDTQYF.